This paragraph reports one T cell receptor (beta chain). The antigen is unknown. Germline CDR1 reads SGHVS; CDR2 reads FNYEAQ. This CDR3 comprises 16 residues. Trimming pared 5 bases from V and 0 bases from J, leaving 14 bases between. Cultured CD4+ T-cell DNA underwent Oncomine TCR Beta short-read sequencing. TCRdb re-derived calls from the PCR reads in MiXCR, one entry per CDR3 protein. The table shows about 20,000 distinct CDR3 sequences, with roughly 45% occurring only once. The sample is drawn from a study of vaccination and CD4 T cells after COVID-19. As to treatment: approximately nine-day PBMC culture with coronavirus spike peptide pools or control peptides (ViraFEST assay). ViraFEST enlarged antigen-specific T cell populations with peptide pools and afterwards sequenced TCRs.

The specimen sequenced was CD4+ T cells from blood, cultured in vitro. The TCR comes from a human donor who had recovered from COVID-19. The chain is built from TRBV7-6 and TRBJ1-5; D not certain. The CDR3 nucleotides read TGTGCCAGCAGCGATGGGCGACGGAATAGCAATCAGCCCCAGCATTTT. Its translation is CASSDGRRNSNQPQHF.